These 14 T cell receptor beta chains originate from one sample sequenced in a study of blood T cell repertoires in COVID-19. Repertoires were generated with immunoSEQ multiplex PCR, while TCRdb's copy carries only in-frame clones and drops some. The sample consists of about 220,000 clones, roughly 87% of them appearing once. The source material was peripheral blood. Receptors were obtained from a man aged 35 to 55 with active or convalescent COVID-19.

The V gene is TRBV4-1, the J gene TRBJ1-5; D not certain. Germline V lookup: CDR1 MGHRA, CDR2 YSYEKL. This CDR3 has 15 amino acids. Trimming stripped 2 bases from V and 4 bases from J, with 12 bases between. Written as DNA, the CDR3 is TGCGCCAGCAGCCAATTTGTGGGCGAAAATCAGCCCCAGCATTTT. This gives the protein CASSQFVGENQPQHF.

The chain employs TRBV3-1 (or the pseudogene TRBV3-2) and TRBJ1-5; 9 bases match TRBD1. The CDR3 extends over 17 amino acids. Trimming removed 4 bases from V and 2 bases from J; junction bases left unmatched: 9. The V gene's germline CDR1 is LGHDT and CDR2 YNNKEL (reference sequence). The CDR3 region has the DNA TGTGCCAGCAGCCGTACGGGGACAGGGATCGGCAATCAGCCCCAGCATTTT. Encoded protein: CASSRTGTGIGNQPQHF.

J is TRBJ1-2 and V is TRBV6-4; possibly TRBD1 for D (5 bases). This CDR3 region has 18 residues. Trimming left V 5 bases short and J 2 bases short, with 24 bases between. Germline CDR1 is MRHNA and CDR2 is SNTAGT. The CDR3 nucleotides read TGTGCCAGCAGTCCCGGGGGGACCGACAGATGGTCGAACTATGGCTACACCTTC. Translating it yields CASSPGGTDRWSNYGYTF.

The chain carries TRBV6-5 and TRBJ2-1; 7 bases line up with TRBD1. Germline V gene data show CDR1 as MNHEY and CDR2 as SVGAGI. V lost 6 bases to trimming and J lost 0 bases; unmatched junction nucleotides: 5. The CDR3 has 15 amino acids. The CDR3 DNA follows: TGTGCCAGCAGCGTCGACAGGGTCTCCTACAATGAGCAGTTCTTC. This gives the protein CASSVDRVSYNEQFF.

J is TRBJ2-2 and V is TRBV3-1 (or the pseudogene TRBV3-2); D is ambiguous. The CDR3 has 12 amino acids. CDR1 is LGHDT, CDR2 YNNKEL, per germline (reference sequence). V was clipped by 3 bases and J by 8 bases, with 7 bases between them. This CDR3 reads CASSQFLGELFF. The DNA for the CDR3 is TGTGCCAGCAGCCAGTTTTTAGGGGAGCTGTTTTTT.

The J gene is TRBJ1-4, the V gene TRBV3-1 (or the pseudogene TRBV3-2); 11 bases fit TRBD1. The V segment lost 4 bases and the J segment 4 bases; nucleotides outside the gene matches: 11. The germline CDR1 and CDR2 sequences are LGHDT and YNNKEL (reference sequence). The CDR3 spans 18 residues. CDR3 in DNA: TGTGCCAGCAGCCCCCTACCGGGACAGGGGGGAGTTAATGAAAAACTGTTTTTT. Its translation is CASSPLPGQGGVNEKLFF.

The DNA for the CDR3 is TGTGCCAGTAGTATAACCGGCAGGTTTAACTATGGCTACACCTTC. This translates into CASSITGRFNYGYTF. The chain has TRBV19 and TRBJ1-2; no clear D. This CDR3 is 15 amino acids long. The germline CDR1 and CDR2 sequences are LNHDA and SQIVND (reference sequence). V was trimmed by 2 bases and J by 1 base, leaving 11 bases between them.

DNA for the CDR3: TGTGCCATCAGCACTGACGGGGAGAATCAGCCCCAGCATTTT. Its protein product is CAISTDGENQPQHF. This chain connects TRBV10-3 to TRBJ1-5; no firm D call. The CDR3 is 14 amino acids. Germline values: CDR1 ENHRY, CDR2 SYGVKD. V was pared by 6 bases and J by 4 bases, with 13 bases between.

J is TRBJ2-1 and V is TRBV7-8; 14 nucleotides agree with TRBD2. Germline-derived CDR1 and CDR2 are SGHVS and FQNEAQ. V shed 5 bases, J shed 6 bases, and the junction held 3 bases outside the gene matches. The CDR3 extends over 15 amino acids. The CDR3 reads CASSAGLAGGNEQFF. The CDR3 DNA is TGTGCCAGCAGCGCCGGACTAGCGGGAGGCAATGAGCAGTTCTTC.

The gene calls are TRBV11-3 and TRBJ2-2; 11 bases map to TRBD1. V was pared by 2 bases and J by 4 bases, with 3 bases of the junction left unmatched. There are 16 residues in the CDR3. Germline V gene lookup returns CDR1 SGHNT and CDR2 YENEEA. Written as DNA, the CDR3 is TGTGCCAGCAGCTTATCTGGGACAGGGGGCACCGGGGAGCTGTTTTTT. The encoded protein is CASSLSGTGGTGELFF.

This clone appeared a few times. The V and J genes are TRBV5-1 and TRBJ2-7; 7 bases line up with TRBD1. Germline values: CDR1 SGHRS, CDR2 YFSETQ. This CDR3 comprises 13 residues. V was pared by 4 bases and J by 9 bases, with 10 bases of the junction left unmatched. CDR3 DNA: TGCGCCAGCAGCATAGTACAGGGGCAGGGGCAGTACTTC. Encoded protein: CASSIVQGQGQYF.

This sequence joins TRBV11-2 and TRBJ2-1, with D perhaps matching TRBD2 (6 bases). The CDR3 runs to 13 residues. V was cut by 6 bases and J by 2 bases, with 8 bases left in between. Germline V CDR1 and CDR2: SGHAT, FQNNGV. CDR3 protein: CASRGGAYNEQFF. DNA of the CDR3: TGTGCCAGCAGGGGAGGCGCCTACAATGAGCAGTTCTTC.

V gene TRBV5-1 combines with J gene TRBJ2-3; the D gene is possibly TRBD1 (5 bases). The CDR3 is made up of 15 amino acids. The germline V and J ends were trimmed by 3 bases and 2 bases, with 13 bases remaining between them. Germline CDR1 and CDR2: SGHRS and YFSETQ. CDR3 coding DNA: TGCGCCAGCAGCTCCGACAGAGTTAACACAGATACGCAGTATTTT. Encoded protein: CASSSDRVNTDTQYF.

The chain couples TRBV19 to TRBJ1-6; D perhaps matches TRBD1 (6 bases). There are 15 residues in the CDR3. Germline assignment: CDR1 LNHDA and CDR2 SQIVND (reference sequence). Trimming took 7 bases from V and 0 from J, leaving 10 bases between them. The CDR3 coding sequence is TGTGCCAGTAAGGGGGTAGTCTCCTATAATTCACCCCTCCACTTT. It is translated as CASKGVVSYNSPLHF.